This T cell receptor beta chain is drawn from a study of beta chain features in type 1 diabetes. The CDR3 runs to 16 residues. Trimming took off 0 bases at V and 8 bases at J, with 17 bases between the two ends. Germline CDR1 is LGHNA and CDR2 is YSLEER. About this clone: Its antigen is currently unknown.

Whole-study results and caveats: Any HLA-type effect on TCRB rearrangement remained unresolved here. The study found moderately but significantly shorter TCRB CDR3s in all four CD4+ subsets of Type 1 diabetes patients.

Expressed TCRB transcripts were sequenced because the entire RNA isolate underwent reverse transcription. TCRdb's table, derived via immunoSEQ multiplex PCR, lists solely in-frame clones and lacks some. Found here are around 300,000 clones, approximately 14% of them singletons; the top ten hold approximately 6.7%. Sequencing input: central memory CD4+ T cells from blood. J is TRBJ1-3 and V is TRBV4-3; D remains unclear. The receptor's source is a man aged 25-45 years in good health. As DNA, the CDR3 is TGCGCCAGCAGCCAAGAACCCCCCCCAGGCACGGACACCATATATTTT. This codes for CASSQEPPPGTDTIYF.